This T cell receptor (beta chain) derives from a study of blood T cell repertoires in COVID-19. Study-wide background: Donors in the United States, Italy and Spain gave samples during acute or convalescent COVID-19. T cells, B-cell-depleted T cells, or PBMCs provided the cDNA or gDNA that served as material.

The method was immunoSEQ multiplex PCR; TCRdb's version includes in-frame clones alone and lacks a portion of them. The data contain 200,000 to 250,000 clones, roughly 80% of them singletons. This clone has a handful of counts. Trimming cost V 0 bases and J 3 bases, with 8 bases left between them. In germline, CDR1 is KGHSH, CDR2 LQKENI. The CDR3 consists of 15 residues. Cohort placement rested on clinical history that participants reported themselves. No more than 2 weeks before study entry, exposed participants had met a case of COVID-19. The chain carries TRBV18 and TRBJ1-4; possibly TRBD1 for D (5 bases). Sequenced input: PBMCs or T cells enriched from blood (not recorded which). This TCR came from a woman in her forties or fifties who had been exposed to COVID-19. The CDR3 nucleotides are TGTGCCAGCTCACCACCCGGGGACTCTAATGAAAAACTGTTTTTT. This encodes CASSPPGDSNEKLFF.